This passage covers 30 T cell receptor beta chains from one sample sequenced in a study of Graves' ophthalmopathy and Graves' hyperthyroidism. TCR beta CDR3 amplification used RNA transcripts. First-round RT-PCR employed HTBI primers, with a second-round multiplex PCR after it. TCRdb redid the calling of the multiplex PCR reads with MiXCR, one entry per CDR3 protein. The table lists around 1,200,000 distinct CDR3 sequences, about two fifths of them singletons. Sequenced material: peripheral blood or thyroid tissue (not recorded which). The receptors stem from an adult man with Graves' hyperthyroidism.

At least ten counts were recorded for this clonotype. V is TRBV24-1 and J is TRBJ2-2, with D maybe TRBD1 (6 bases). With 5 bases removed from V and 0 bases from J, the gap between germline ends came to 12 bases. The CDR3 is 16 amino acids. The V gene's germline CDR1 is KGHDR and CDR2 SFDVKD. CDR3 sequence: CATSGPDRTNTGELFF. DNA of the CDR3: TGTGCCACCAGTGGCCCGGACAGAACGAACACCGGGGAGCTGTTTTTT.

As regards this clonotype: It may be a read error: a sequence one base away is much more abundant. The J gene is TRBJ1-1, the V gene TRBV12-3 or TRBV12-4; the D gene is possibly TRBD1 (5 bases). There are 14 residues in the CDR3. Trimming took 5 bases from V and 4 from J, leaving 14 bases between them. This CDR3 is CASSRGTRFTEAFF. CDR3 DNA: TGTGCCAGCAGTCGGGGGACCCGATTCACTGAAGCTTTCTTT.

This clonotype was seen a handful of times. The chain links TRBV5-5 to TRBJ2-5; maybe TRBD2 (5 bases). Trimming shortened V by 4 bases and J by 2 bases, and 15 bases separated the two germline ends. This CDR3 has 15 amino acids. Per the germline V gene, CDR1 is SGHKS and CDR2 is YYEKEE (reference sequence). The CDR3 region is CASSRTPGSQETQYF. CDR3 nucleotide sequence: TGTGCCAGCAGCAGGACCCCGGGATCGCAAGAGACCCAGTACTTC.

This clonotype was recorded many times. This chain joins TRBV19 and TRBJ1-5, with D uncertain. CDR1 and CDR2 from the germline V gene are LNHDA and SQIVND (reference sequence). The V end lost 3 bases, the J end lost 10 bases, and 16 bases lay between the germline ends. This CDR3 contains 14 residues. In DNA, the CDR3 is TGTGCCAGTAGTATCGGTTTTGGGCCCGAACCCCAGCATTTT. This gives the protein CASSIGFGPEPQHF.

The rearrangement uses TRBV7-2 and TRBJ1-1; the D gene is possibly TRBD1 (6 bases). V lost 7 bases to trimming and J lost 5 bases, with 20 bases between them. Germline loops: CDR1 SGHTA, CDR2 FQGNSA. The CDR3 spans 15 residues. This CDR3 is CASNLRGRFTTEAFF. The CDR3 DNA is TGTGCCAGCAACCTACGGGGGCGCTTTACGACTGAAGCTTTCTTT. The full variable domain, its missing parts supplied by reference TRBV7-2 and TRBJ1-1, is GAGVSQSPSNKVTEKGKDVELRCDPISGHTALYWYRQSLGQGLEFLIYFQGNSAPDKSGLPSDRFSAERTGGSVSTLTIQRTQQEDSAVYLCASNLRGRFTTEAFFGQGTRLTVV.

This clonotype was seen repeatedly, ten times or more. This rearrangement joins TRBV11-2 to TRBJ2-7; D is ambiguous. The CDR3 runs 13 residues. Germline assignment: CDR1 SGHAT and CDR2 FQNNGV. Trimming cost V 6 bases and J 3 bases, with 12 bases left between them. Here the CDR3 reads CASSPSSIYEQYF. The CDR3 DNA sequence: TGTGCCAGCAGTCCTTCCAGTATCTACGAGCAGTACTTC.

This clonotype was seen a few times. The chain is built from TRBV6-5 and TRBJ2-7; D ambiguous. The V end was cut by 0 bases, the J end by 4 bases, with 16 bases between. The germline V gene has CDR1 MNHEY and CDR2 SVGAGI. The CDR3 contains 16 residues. In nucleotides, the CDR3 is TGTGCCAGCAGTTACTCGACCTCACCAGGCAAATACGAGCAGTACTTC. As protein: CASSYSTSPGKYEQYF.

As concerns this clonotype: The CDR3 end shows no conserved phenylalanine or tryptophan, and so a read error is likely. It is unclear where the CDR3 begins or ends on the DNA, so no DNA is shown, and the CDR3 is as TCRdb lists it. The chain joins TRBV6-5 to TRBJ1-4. The germline V gene has CDR1 MNHEY and CDR2 SVGAGI. A total of 9 residues make up the CDR3, ends included. The CDR3 protein is CASSYGVFY.

The V and J genes are TRBV6-6 and TRBJ2-7, with TRBD2 identical over 7 bases. The CDR3 spans 14 residues. V lost 5 bases to trimming and J lost 3 bases; unmatched junction nucleotides: 7. Germline loops: CDR1 MNHNY, CDR2 SVGAGI (reference sequence). The CDR3 DNA sequence: TGTGCCAGCAGTACTCTAGCGGTAGGCTACGAGCAGTACTTC. Protein: CASSTLAVGYEQYF.

This clonotype occurred a few times. The chain recombines TRBV4-1 with TRBJ1-2; D uncertain. The CDR3 is 13 amino acids. Trimming cost V 2 bases and J 8 bases, with 12 bases left between them. The germline gives CDR1 MGHRA, CDR2 YSYEKL. CDR3 DNA: TGCGCCAGCAGCCAATCGGTCGTTCAGGGCTACACCTTC. It encodes CASSQSVVQGYTF.

This clonotype was recorded at least ten times. The chain combines TRBV7-2 with TRBJ2-5; 11 bases fit TRBD2. The CDR3 is 15 amino acids. Germline V gene lookup returns CDR1 SGHTA and CDR2 FQGNSA. Germline trimming cut 3 bases from V and 2 bases from J; bases unmatched to any gene: 2. As DNA, the CDR3 is TGTGCCAGCAGCTTGAGGACTAGCGGGCAAGAGACCCAGTACTTC. This gives the protein CASSLRTSGQETQYF.

The sample holds a few counts of this clonotype. The V call is TRBV13, the J call TRBJ2-5, with 9 nucleotides matching TRBD2. The CDR3 covers 16 residues. The germline CDR1 and CDR2 sequences are PRHDT and FYEKMQ (reference sequence). The V and J ends lost 1 base and 2 bases, in that order; junction bases with no gene match: 5. CDR3 nucleotides: TGTGCCAGCAGCTTAGCGCCTAGCGGGACTCAAGAGACCCAGTACTTC. Protein: CASSLAPSGTQETQYF.

The chain carries TRBV7-8 and TRBJ2-7; D is undetermined. The V end lost 5 bases, the J end lost 5 bases, and 28 bases lay between the germline ends. Germline V lookup: CDR1 SGHVS, CDR2 FQNEAQ. The CDR3 loop spans 18 amino acids. CDR3 residues: CASSPLWTLVSSRNEQYF. Here the CDR3 DNA reads TGTGCCAGCAGCCCTCTTTGGACCCTGGTTAGTAGCAGGAACGAGCAGTACTTC. Looking up the rest from reference TRBV7-8 and TRBJ2-7 gives the full variable domain: GAGVSQSPRYKVAKRGQDVALRCDPISGHVSLFWYQQALGQGPEFLTYFQNEAQLDKSGLPSDRFFAERPEGSVSTLKIQRTQQEDSAVYLCASSPLWTLVSSRNEQYFGPGTRLTVT.

In this sample, this clonotype turned up many times. V usage is TRBV29-1 and J usage is TRBJ1-1; 9 positions match TRBD1. The V gene's germline CDR1 is SQVTM and CDR2 ANQGSEA. Losses at the gene ends were 3 bases for V and 4 bases for J; bases not matched to a gene: 3. The CDR3 runs 13 residues. This chain's CDR3 is CSVEGQGSTEAFF. CDR3 DNA sequence: TGCAGCGTTGAGGGACAGGGCAGCACTGAAGCTTTCTTT.

This clonotype was observed many times. V is TRBV2 and J is TRBJ1-2, with D perhaps matching TRBD1 (5 bases). Germline lookup yields CDR1 SNHLY and CDR2 FYNNEI. The ends were cut back, 6 bases at V and 3 bases at J, with 20 bases in the middle. The CDR3 spans 16 residues. The CDR3 region is CASRHLLTGQYYGYTF. DNA for the CDR3: TGTGCCAGCAGACACCTCCTAACGGGGCAGTACTATGGCTACACCTTC. Based on the CDR3 plus reference TRBV2 and TRBJ1-2, the full variable domain is EPEVTQTPSHQVTQMGQEVILRCVPISNHLYFYWYRQILGQKVEFLVSFYNNEISEKSEIFDDQFSVERPDGSNFTLKIRSTKLEDSAMYFCASRHLLTGQYYGYTFGSGTRLTVV.

The sample holds many counts of this clonotype. The rearrangement uses TRBV20-1 and TRBJ1-2; a possible D gene is TRBD1 (6 bases). The CDR3 has 13 amino acids. The germline gives CDR1 DFQATT, CDR2 SNEGSKA (reference sequence). V lost 4 bases and J 4 bases, leaving 13 bases between the germline ends. The CDR3: CSAKSTGSYGYTF. CDR3 coding DNA: TGCAGTGCTAAATCGACAGGCAGCTATGGCTACACCTTC.

In this sample, this clonotype turned up many times. This chain connects TRBV7-9 to TRBJ1-5, with D uncertain. Germline V gives CDR1 SEHNR, CDR2 FQNEAQ (reference sequence). V was clipped by 5 bases and J by 3 bases, with 11 bases between them. The CDR3 contains 14 residues. The CDR3 reads CASSAGMANQPQHF. CDR3 sequence (DNA): TGTGCCAGCAGCGCCGGGATGGCCAATCAGCCCCAGCATTTT.

This clonotype has ten or more counts. The chain joins TRBV6-2 or TRBV6-3 to TRBJ1-1; D is unresolved. The germline CDR1 and CDR2 sequences are MNHEY and SVGEGT. The CDR3 runs to 14 residues. V lost 7 bases, J lost 0 bases, and 12 bases lay in between. This CDR3 reads CASKPWTMNTEAFF. Here the CDR3 DNA reads TGTGCCAGCAAACCCTGGACCATGAACACTGAAGCTTTCTTT.

A note on this clonotype: A much larger clone sits a single nucleotide away, making a read error possible. The conserved final phenylalanine or tryptophan is absent from the CDR3, which likely points to a read error. J is TRBJ1-1 and V is TRBV19; 9 nucleotides match TRBD1. Losses at the gene ends were 4 bases for V and 4 bases for J; bases not matched to a gene: 10. This CDR3 is 16 amino acids long. The germline V gene encodes CDR1 LNHDA and CDR2 SQIVND (reference sequence). The CDR3 DNA sequence: TGTGCCAGTAGTACCCAACAGGGGGCGCCGGGCACTGAAGCTTTCCTT. This sequence encodes CASSTQQGAPGTEAFL.

The chain combines TRBV5-1 with TRBJ2-2; tentatively, D is TRBD2 (5 bases). This CDR3 region has 15 residues. The germline CDR1 and CDR2 sequences are SGHRS and YFSETQ. The V end was cut by 5 bases, the J end by 4 bases, with 15 bases between. The CDR3 here is CASRKLTRGTGELFF. The CDR3 bases are TGCGCCAGCAGAAAACTCACCCGGGGCACCGGGGAGCTGTTTTTT.

The chain joins TRBV29-1 to TRBJ2-5; TRBD1 is a possible D gene (6 bases). Looked up from germline, CDR1 is SQVTM and CDR2 is ANQGSEA. The CDR3 contains 12 residues. The CDR3 loop is CSFRTDQETQYF. The DNA of the CDR3 is TGCAGTTTCAGGACAGACCAAGAGACCCAGTACTTC.

The CDR3 region is CASFEGVTEAFF. In DNA form, the CDR3 reads TGTGCCAGCTTCGAGGGTGTGACTGAAGCTTTCTTT. V usage is TRBV19 and J usage is TRBJ1-1; no clear D. The germline V gene encodes CDR1 LNHDA and CDR2 SQIVND (reference sequence). The CDR3 sequence is 12 residues long. V lost 9 bases and J 5 bases, leaving 13 bases between the germline ends.

This rearrangement joins TRBV9 to TRBJ1-2; D remains ambiguous. Germline CDR1 is SGDLS and CDR2 is YYNGEE. The CDR3 has 11 residues. Trimming took off 3 bases at V and 5 bases at J, with 5 bases between the two ends. The CDR3 nucleotides are TGTGCCAGCAGCGCAGATTATGGCTACACCTTC. This codes for CASSADYGYTF.

The CDR3 DNA is TGTGCCAGCAGCTTAGTCACCGGGACAGTGAACACTGAAGCTTTCTTT. Its translation: CASSLVTGTVNTEAFF. This chain uses TRBV7-9 with TRBJ1-1, with TRBD1 matching over 7 bases. Germline V lookup: CDR1 SEHNR, CDR2 FQNEAQ (reference sequence). CDR3 length: 16 residues. V trimming: 1 base; J trimming: 0 bases; junction bases outside the gene matches: 5.

This clonotype turned up a few times. The CDR3 here is CASSFDGVQPQHF. As DNA, the CDR3 is TGTGCCAGCAGTTTCGATGGGGTTCAGCCCCAGCATTTT. The chain is built from TRBV28 and TRBJ1-5; D remains unclear. Trimming left V 3 bases short and J 6 bases short, with 9 bases between. The length of the CDR3 is 13 residues. The germline V gene encodes CDR1 MDHEN and CDR2 SYDVKM.

V is TRBV10-3 and J is TRBJ1-2; TRBD1 matches 8 bases. Germline assignment: CDR1 ENHRY and CDR2 SYGVKD. The trim removed 10 bases at V and 4 bases at J, leaving 11 bases unmatched. The CDR3 runs to 14 residues. CDR3 amino acids: CATIEFDRGYGYTF. Here the CDR3 DNA reads TGTGCCACTATAGAATTCGACAGGGGCTATGGCTACACCTTC.

This clonotype was counted a few times. This sequence joins TRBV7-8 and TRBJ1-2, with D possibly being TRBD1 (6 bases). The CDR3 length is 18 residues. The germline gives CDR1 SGHVS, CDR2 FQNEAQ. Trimming took 0 bases from V and 4 from J, leaving 21 bases between them. DNA of the CDR3: TGTGCCAGCAGCTTAGCGGTCGCAGGGGTGGCCTATAGCTATGGCTACACCTTC. This sequence encodes CASSLAVAGVAYSYGYTF.

This clonotype was found many times. The V call is TRBV20-1, the J call TRBJ1-4; D unclear. This CDR3 is 13 amino acids long. Trimming shortened V by 1 base and J by 7 bases, and 10 bases separated the two germline ends. CDR1 DFQATT and CDR2 SNEGSKA come from the germline V gene (reference sequence). The CDR3 is CSARVGSREKLFF. Here the CDR3 DNA reads TGCAGTGCTAGAGTGGGGAGTCGTGAAAAACTGTTTTTT.

V usage is TRBV7-9 and J usage is TRBJ1-2, with D perhaps TRBD1 (6 bases). CDR1 SEHNR and CDR2 FQNEAQ come from the germline V gene (reference sequence). This CDR3 spans 15 amino acids. The V and J ends lost 2 bases and 5 bases respectively, with 15 bases between them. The CDR3 DNA follows: TGTGCCAGCAGCTTATCAACAGGGAGAGAGTATGGCTACACCTTC. Translation: CASSLSTGREYGYTF.

The genes are TRBV4-3 and TRBJ1-1, with a weak D call TRBD1 (5 bases). CDR1 and CDR2 from the germline V gene are LGHNA and YSLEER. The V gene lost 0 bases and the J gene lost 9 bases, with 20 bases spanning the gap. The CDR3 spans 16 residues. The CDR3 spells CASSQDRGSGFYQAFF. CDR3 in DNA: TGCGCCAGCAGCCAAGATCGTGGGTCAGGGTTCTACCAAGCTTTCTTT.